This record looks at one T cell receptor beta chain sequence and its context. What it recognizes is unknown. The junction shows a germline mismatch at one end, possibly a read error. Treatment of the sample: oral pan-JAK inhibitor, 5-10 mg twice daily. Germline lookup yields CDR1 SQVTM and CDR2 ANQGSEA. This CDR3 spans 13 amino acids. This entry is derived from a study of CD8+ T cells in alopecia areata. On the study more broadly: Tofacitinib therapy took 6 to 18 months; 6 months off drug came after. General observations from the study: Sharing of TCR sequences between patients (possibly for HLA-related reasons) was less clear than in mice. Tofacitinib significantly lowered scalp clonality and expanded CD8+ clones among the top 100. Higher clonality and more expanded CD8+ clones appeared in lesional than normal scalp.

Extracted from the samples, RNA was reverse transcribed into cDNA to serve as the sequencing template. Profiled with immunoSEQ multiplex PCR; TCRdb holds only in-frame clones, not every one. The table has more than 130,000 clones, 65% to 90% seen once. The J gene is TRBJ1-2, the V gene TRBV29-1; 8 nucleotides agree with TRBD1. The material sequenced was CD8+ T cells sorted from blood, taken at week 4, from a patient treated with tofacitinib. The sequence derives from a human donor with alopecia areata. The DNA for the CDR3 is TGCAGCGCTGAACAGGGGGTTGGCTATGGCTACACCTTC. Its protein is CSAEQGVGYGYTF.